This TCR beta chain emerged from a study of blood T cell repertoires in COVID-19. At the level of the study: Specimens from acute and convalescent COVID-19 originated in the United States, Italy and Spain. The analysed material was cDNA or gDNA that came from T cells, B-cell-depleted T cells, or PBMCs.

A single count supports this clone. In the original workflow: Estimation of nucleated cell counts was performed using reference gene primer amplification. Profiling relied on immunoSEQ multiplex PCR, and the TCRdb table lists in-frame clones only, not all of them. D and trimming come from the DNA, and the V and J calls and clone size come from that table. The sample consists of tens of thousands of clones, around 90% of them appearing once. V lost 2 bases, J lost 4 bases, and 12 bases lay in between. The CDR3 has 15 amino acids. Germline V lookup: CDR1 MDHEN, CDR2 SYDVKM. The sequence was collected from a male donor with acute or convalescent COVID-19. The sample taken for sequencing was peripheral blood. The gene calls are TRBV28 and TRBJ2-1; weak D call: TRBD1 (6 bases). In DNA, the CDR3 is TGTGCCAGCAGTTTAACCGGGACACAGTACAATGAGCAGTTCTTC. It codes for CASSLTGTQYNEQFF.